Described below is a single T cell receptor (beta chain) sequence and its context. Generated by immunoSEQ multiplex PCR, the TCRdb table keeps only in-frame clones and is missing some. The profile shows 30,000 to 35,000 clones, under 95% of them singletons. The data are from a study of PD-1 and CTLA-4 blockade in melanoma. The germline gives CDR1 LNHDA, CDR2 SQIVND (reference sequence). The CDR3 runs 15 residues. Trimming stripped 2 bases from V and 2 bases from J, with 13 bases between. This clonotype originated in a human donor with melanoma. V is TRBV19 and J is TRBJ2-7, with a possible D match to TRBD2 (6 bases). The sequencing used CD8+ T cells from peripheral blood, collected from a patient given anti-PD-1 treatment. The CDR3 DNA reads as TGTGCCAGTAGTATAATGGGCGGGGCGGCCTACGAGCAGTACTTC. It encodes CASSIMGGAAYEQYF.